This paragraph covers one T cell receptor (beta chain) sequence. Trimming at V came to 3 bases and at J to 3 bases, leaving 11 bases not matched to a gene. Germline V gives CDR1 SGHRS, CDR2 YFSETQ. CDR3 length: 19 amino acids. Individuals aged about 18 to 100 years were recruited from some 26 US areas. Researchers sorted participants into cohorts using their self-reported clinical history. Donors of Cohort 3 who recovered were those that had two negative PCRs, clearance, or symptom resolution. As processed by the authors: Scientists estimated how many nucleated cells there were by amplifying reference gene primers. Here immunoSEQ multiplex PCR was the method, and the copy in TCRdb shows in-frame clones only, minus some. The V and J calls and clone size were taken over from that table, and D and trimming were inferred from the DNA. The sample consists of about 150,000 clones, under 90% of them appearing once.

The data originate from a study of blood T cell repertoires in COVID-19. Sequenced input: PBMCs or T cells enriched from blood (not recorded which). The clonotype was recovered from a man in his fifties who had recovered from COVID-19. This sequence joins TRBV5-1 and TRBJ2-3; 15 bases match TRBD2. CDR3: CASSSGHLGTSGGTDTQYF. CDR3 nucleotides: TGCGCCAGCAGCTCAGGACACCTTGGGACTAGCGGGGGGACAGATACGCAGTATTTT. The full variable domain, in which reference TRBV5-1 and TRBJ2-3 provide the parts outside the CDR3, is KAGVTQTPRYLIKTRGQQVTLSCSPISGHRSVSWYQQTPGQGLQFLFEYFSETQRNKGNFPGRFSGRQFSNSRSEMNVSTLELGDSALYLCASSSGHLGTSGGTDTQYFGPGTRLTVL.